The 13 T cell receptor beta chains reported below all come from one sample, sequenced in a study of monozygotic twins with inflammatory bowel disease. With the 5' RACE reads reprocessed, TCRdb shows one record per CDR3 protein and no DNA. In all, the sample yields about 210,000 distinct CDR3 sequences. Specimen: blood. These receptors were obtained from a human donor with ulcerative colitis or Crohn's disease, or a healthy co-twin of an affected twin (not recorded which).

The rearrangement links TRBV20-1 to TRBJ2-5. Per germline, CDR1 DFQATT and CDR2 SNEGSKA (reference sequence). The CDR3 is made up of 13 amino acids. CDR3 loop: CSARDDLQETQYF.

The gene calls are TRBV21-1 and TRBJ1-1. TRBV21-1 is designated a pseudogene. The CDR3 length is 13 residues. The CDR3 region is CASSKGGNTEAFF.

V usage is TRBV5-1 and J usage is TRBJ2-1; TCRdb outputs TRBD1, but without DNA this stays unchecked. Germline V gene data show CDR1 as SGHRS and CDR2 as YFSETQ. The CDR3 extends over 15 amino acids. The CDR3 sequence is CASSPQGAGSSKWFF. The full variable domain, completed using reference TRBV5-1 and TRBJ2-1, is KAGVTQTPRYLIKTRGQQVTLSCSPISGHRSVSWYQQTPGQGLQFLFEYFSETQRNKGNFPGRFSGRQFSNSRSEMNVSTLELGDSALYLCASSPQGAGSSKWFFGPGTRLTVL.

V and J are TRBV7-3 and TRBJ1-6. CDR1 and CDR2 from the germline V gene are SGHTA and FQGTGA. This CDR3 is built from 14 residues. This chain's CDR3 is CASSLTGMNSPLHF.

V is TRBV25-1 and J is TRBJ2-3; TCRdb's D call of TRBD1 is untestable without DNA. Germline V CDR1 and CDR2: MGHDK, SYGVNS. The CDR3 is 16 residues long. This chain's CDR3 is CASSEGMSGPQGTQYF.

This chain connects TRBV20-1 to TRBJ2-2; TCRdb's D call, TRBD2, is unchecked because there is no DNA. The CDR3 totals 14 residues. The germline gives CDR1 DFQATT, CDR2 SNEGSKA (reference sequence). The CDR3 sequence is CSASSPLHGRELFF.

This chain uses TRBV12-3 or TRBV12-4 with TRBJ1-4. The CDR3 runs to 18 residues. The CDR3 sequence is CASSLVSESHLPNEKLFF.

J is TRBJ2-1 and V is TRBV5-1; with no DNA, the TCRdb D assignment of TRBD2 cannot be verified. The CDR3 sequence is 14 residues long. Germline-derived CDR1 and CDR2 are SGHRS and YFSETQ. The CDR3 loop reads CASSLDRENDEQFF. Drawing the rest from reference TRBV5-1 and TRBJ2-1, the complete variable domain is KAGVTQTPRYLIKTRGQQVTLSCSPISGHRSVSWYQQTPGQGLQFLFEYFSETQRNKGNFPGRFSGRQFSNSRSEMNVSTLELGDSALYLCASSLDRENDEQFFGPGTRLTVL.

The rearrangement uses TRBV2 and TRBJ2-1; as DNA is missing, the TRBD1 call by TCRdb cannot be tested. Germline V CDR1 and CDR2: SNHLY, FYNNEI. There are 13 residues in the CDR3. The CDR3 here is CASSEGAWNEQFF.

V usage is TRBV7-6 and J usage is TRBJ2-1; as DNA is missing, the TRBD1 call by TCRdb cannot be tested. Germline CDR1 reads SGHVS; CDR2 reads FNYEAQ. The CDR3 has 15 residues. The CDR3 protein is CASSSGTGGLNEQFF. Drawing the rest from reference TRBV7-6 and TRBJ2-1, the complete variable domain is GAGVSQSPRYKVTKRGQDVALRCDPISGHVSLYWYRQALGQGPEFLTYFNYEAQQDKSGLPNDRFSAERPEGSISTLTIQRTEQRDSAMYRCASSSGTGGLNEQFFGPGTRLTVL.

This sequence joins TRBV7-6 and TRBJ2-3; TCRdb's D call, TRBD1, is unchecked because there is no DNA. The V gene's germline CDR1 is SGHVS and CDR2 FNYEAQ. The CDR3 spans 15 residues. CDR3 loop: CASSLTWGLTDTQYF.

The rearrangement joins TRBV20-1 to TRBJ1-1; without DNA, the TCRdb call of TRBD1 cannot be checked. Germline-derived CDR1 and CDR2 are DFQATT and SNEGSKA (reference sequence). This CDR3 is 14 amino acids long. The CDR3 region is CSASRQGMNTEAFF.

The J gene is TRBJ1-1, the V gene TRBV7-7. Germline lookup yields CDR1 SSHAT and CDR2 FNYEAQ (reference sequence). CDR3 size: 16 residues. Here the CDR3 reads CASSLNPRRLNTEAFF.